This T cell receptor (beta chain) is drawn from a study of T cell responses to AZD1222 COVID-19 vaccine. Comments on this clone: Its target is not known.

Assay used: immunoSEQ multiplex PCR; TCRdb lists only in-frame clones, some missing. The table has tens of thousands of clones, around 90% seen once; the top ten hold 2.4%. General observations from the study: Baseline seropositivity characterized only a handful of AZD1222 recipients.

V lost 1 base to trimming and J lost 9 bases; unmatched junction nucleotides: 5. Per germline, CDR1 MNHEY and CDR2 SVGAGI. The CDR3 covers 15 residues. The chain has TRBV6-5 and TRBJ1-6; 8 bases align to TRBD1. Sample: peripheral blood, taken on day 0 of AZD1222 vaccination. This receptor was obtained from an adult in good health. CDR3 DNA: TGTGCCAGCAGTTACTGGACAGGGTTGGTTTCACCCCTCCACTTT. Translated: CASSYWTGLVSPLHF.